This entry lists 18 T cell receptor beta chains sequenced from one sample in a study of blood T cell repertoires in COVID-19. Measured with immunoSEQ multiplex PCR; TCRdb has only the in-frame clones, and not every one. The table lists around 41,000 clones, roughly nine tenths of them singletons, with approximately 14% in the top ten. Sample: peripheral blood. The receptors originated from a woman aged 25 to 39 in a cohort sampled during active COVID-19.

The V gene is TRBV6-5, the J gene TRBJ1-6, with TRBD1 identical over 8 bases. After removal of 3 bases from V and 7 bases from J, the junction contained 5 bases not matched to a gene. Germline CDR1 is MNHEY and CDR2 is SVGAGI. The CDR3 covers 15 residues. The CDR3 region has the DNA TGTGCCAGCAGTTATTACAGGGGGACGAATTCACCCCTCCACTTT. Its translation is CASSYYRGTNSPLHF.

V is TRBV11-3 and J is TRBJ2-1, with unresolved D. CDR1 SGHNT and CDR2 YENEEA come from the germline V gene. The V gene lost 4 bases and the J gene lost 8 bases, with 6 bases spanning the gap. The CDR3 has 11 amino acids. The DNA of the CDR3 is TGTGCCAGCAGCTCCGGGTATGAGCAGTTCTTC. The encoded protein is CASSSGYEQFF.

The rearrangement uses TRBV6-2 or TRBV6-3 and TRBJ1-5; TRBD1 matches at 9 bases. The CDR3 loop spans 14 amino acids. With 2 bases clipped from V and 5 bases from J, the junction kept 1 base outside the gene matches. The V gene's germline CDR1 is MNHEY and CDR2 SVGEGT. The CDR3 sequence is CASSYDRGDQPQHF. In DNA, the CDR3 is TGTGCCAGCAGTTACGACAGGGGGGATCAGCCCCAGCATTTT.

The J gene is TRBJ2-3, the V gene TRBV2, with 11 nucleotides matching TRBD2. The V and J ends lost 2 bases and 4 bases, in that order; junction bases with no gene match: 2. The CDR3 contains 15 residues. From germline, CDR1 is SNHLY and CDR2 FYNNEI. CDR3 region: CASSETSGSADTQYF. DNA for the CDR3: TGTGCCAGCAGTGAAACTAGCGGGAGTGCAGATACGCAGTATTTT.

V is TRBV4-1 and J is TRBJ2-2; 12 bases are shared with TRBD2. Germline lookup yields CDR1 MGHRA and CDR2 YSYEKL. The V segment lost 1 base and the J segment 6 bases; nucleotides outside the gene matches: 6. The CDR3 is 17 residues long. The DNA for the CDR3 is TGCGCCAGCAGCCAAGGCGTTGCTAGCGGGAGGGCCGGGGAGCTGTTTTTT. Translating gives CASSQGVASGRAGELFF.

This chain uses TRBV5-5 with TRBJ2-2, with a weak D call TRBD1 (5 bases). V dropped 4 bases and J dropped 6 bases, with 10 bases sitting between them. The germline CDR1 and CDR2 sequences are SGHKS and YYEKEE (reference sequence). This CDR3 comprises 13 residues. CDR3 protein: CASSHDSAGELFF. For the CDR3, the DNA is TGTGCCAGCAGCCATGACAGTGCCGGGGAGCTGTTTTTT.

The sample holds one count of this clone. This chain connects TRBV11-3 to TRBJ2-7, with 11 bases fitting TRBD1. V shed 5 bases, J shed 5 bases, and the junction held 5 bases outside the gene matches. The germline CDR1 and CDR2 sequences are SGHNT and YENEEA. The CDR3 covers 14 residues. CDR3 nucleotide sequence: TGTGCCAGCAGCGTGGACAGGGGGCGGAACGAGCAGTACTTC. This sequence encodes CASSVDRGRNEQYF.

CDR3 protein: CSVSGEGTEAFF. DNA of the CDR3: TGCAGCGTTTCAGGGGAAGGGACTGAAGCTTTCTTT. This chain connects TRBV29-1 to TRBJ1-1, with TRBD1 as a possible D gene (6 bases). V lost 5 bases and J lost 5, with 12 bases in between. This CDR3 region has 12 residues. Germline assignment: CDR1 SQVTM and CDR2 ANQGSEA.

The CDR3 reads CASSAPGQGVTDTQYF. The CDR3 DNA reads as TGTGCCAGCAGCGCCCCGGGACAGGGGGTCACAGATACGCAGTATTTT. This chain links TRBV7-3 with TRBJ2-3; TRBD1 aligns across 11 bases. Germline trimming cut 5 bases from V and 2 bases from J; bases unmatched to any gene: 6. The germline V gene has CDR1 SGHTA and CDR2 FQGTGA. The CDR3 is 16 amino acids.

Details on this clone: The junction differs from germline at one of its ends, possibly a read error. The chain carries TRBV6-2 or TRBV6-3 and TRBJ2-5; 8 nucleotides agree with TRBD2. The CDR3 runs to 15 residues. Per germline, CDR1 MNHEY and CDR2 SVGEGT. The CDR3 is CASSFGAGEWETQYF. The CDR3 nucleotides read TGTGCCAGTAGTTTCGGAGCGGGAGAATGGGAGACCCAGTACTTC.

V and J are TRBV19 and TRBJ1-2; 7 bases are shared with TRBD1. The CDR3 is 16 amino acids. Germline V gene data show CDR1 as LNHDA and CDR2 as SQIVND (reference sequence). Unmatched junction bases numbered 8, after V lost 2 bases and J lost 2 bases. The CDR3 loop reads CASSISDRALNYGYTF. The CDR3 DNA sequence: TGTGCCAGTAGTATAAGCGACAGGGCGCTGAACTATGGCTACACCTTC.

This rearrangement joins TRBV27 to TRBJ2-4, with D tentatively TRBD1 (6 bases). Germline CDR1 and CDR2: MNHEY and SMNVEV (reference sequence). Trimming cost V 2 bases and J 1 base, with 15 bases left between them. The CDR3 totals 17 residues. The CDR3 coding sequence is TGTGCCAGCAGTTTAAAGTACAGGGTTTCGGCCAAAAACATTCAGTACTTC. Translation: CASSLKYRVSAKNIQYF.

J is TRBJ2-6 and V is TRBV7-8; possibly TRBD2 for D (6 bases). CDR3 length equals 15 residues. CDR1 is SGHVS and CDR2 is FQNEAQ in the germline V gene. The V gene lost 3 bases and the J gene lost 1 base, with 7 bases spanning the gap. The CDR3 sequence is CASSFRGSGANVLTF. CDR3 coding DNA: TGTGCCAGCAGCTTCCGGGGGTCTGGGGCCAACGTCCTGACTTTC.

V is TRBV5-5 and J is TRBJ1-2; TRBD1 aligns across 11 bases. J was trimmed by 4 bases and V by 4 bases; bases with no gene match: 15. The CDR3 consists of 18 residues. Germline loops: CDR1 SGHKS, CDR2 YYEKEE (reference sequence). Written as DNA, the CDR3 is TGTGCCAGCAGCCCTAGGGTCGGGACAGGGGGTCTTCCCTATGGCTACACCTTC. Its translation is CASSPRVGTGGLPYGYTF. The whole variable domain, remainder taken from reference TRBV5-5 and TRBJ1-2, is DAGVTQSPTHLIKTRGQQVTLRCSPISGHKSVSWYQQVLGQGPQFIFQYYEKEERGRGNFPDRFSARQFPNYSSELNVNALLLGDSALYLCASSPRVGTGGLPYGYTFGSGTRLTVV.

The V call is TRBV6-2 or TRBV6-3, the J call TRBJ2-5; D call uncertain. Germline CDR1 reads MNHEY; CDR2 reads SVGEGT. The CDR3 sequence is 12 residues long. V lost 5 bases, J lost 5 bases, and 9 bases lay in between. In nucleotides, the CDR3 is TGTGCCAGCAGTCGACTGCCTGAGACCCAGTACTTC. Translation: CASSRLPETQYF.

The rearrangement uses TRBV29-1 and TRBJ2-2; D is perhaps TRBD1 (6 bases). There are 14 residues in the CDR3. V was shortened by 7 bases and J by 6 bases, with 18 bases between the two germline ends. CDR1 and CDR2 (germline): SQVTM, ANQGSEA. CDR3 bases: TGCAGCGCTGCCGTGAGGGGGTTAGCCGGGGAGCTGTTTTTT. Its protein is CSAAVRGLAGELFF.

The chain employs TRBV9 and TRBJ2-1, with 7 bases that match TRBD2. Germline V CDR1 and CDR2: SGDLS, YYNGEE. The CDR3 extends over 16 amino acids. The J segment lost 6 bases and the V segment lost 0 bases, leaving 9 bases of the junction unmatched. The CDR3 reads CASSVALAGGSNEQFF. The DNA for the CDR3 is TGTGCCAGCAGCGTAGCCTTAGCGGGCGGGTCCAATGAGCAGTTCTTC. The whole variable domain, remainder taken from reference TRBV9 and TRBJ2-1, is DSGVTQTPKHLITATGQRVTLRCSPRSGDLSVYWYQQSLDQGLQFLIQYYNGEERAKGNILERFSAQQFPDLHSELNLSSLELGDSALYFCASSVALAGGSNEQFFGPGTRLTVL.

The V call is TRBV3-1 (or the pseudogene TRBV3-2), the J call TRBJ2-2; D is undetermined. CDR1 is LGHDT, CDR2 YNNKEL, per germline (reference sequence). There are 15 residues in the CDR3. V lost 8 bases and J 1 base, leaving 14 bases between the germline ends. The CDR3 is CASPKWRMNTGELFF. CDR3 DNA sequence: TGTGCCAGCCCAAAATGGCGGATGAACACCGGGGAGCTGTTTTTT.